This T cell receptor (beta chain) was found in a study of spatial heterogeneity in lung cancer. Study-level background: Detection consistently captured more beta-chain sequences than alpha-chain sequences. Raw reads showed each unique TCR and UMI combination turning up more than ten times on average.

Time point: sample taken at primary tumor resection. Sequencing covered unsorted whole RNA taken from tumor, nontumor lung or frozen PBMC. This clonotype was detected ten times or more. CDR1 and CDR2 from the germline V gene are SGHRS and YFSETQ. CDR3 length: 15 amino acids. V was pared by 3 bases and J by 6 bases, with 7 bases of the junction left unmatched. Unique molecular identifiers, one per molecule, were present on every TCR cDNA molecule. TCRdb recomputed calls from the 5' RACE reads with MiXCR, one row per CDR3 protein. The sample contains around 48,000 distinct CDR3 sequences, roughly 5% of which appear only once.

This specimen consisted of PBMCs, obtained at surgery. The clonotype was recovered from a male donor with early-stage non-small cell lung cancer. The chain carries TRBV5-1 and TRBJ1-2; 11 bases map to TRBD1. The CDR3 bases are TGCGCCAGCAGCTATTCAGGACAGGGGGCGAATGGCTACACCTTC. This encodes CASSYSGQGANGYTF.